This TCR beta chain was sequenced for a study of shared clonotypes between healthy human individuals. The study separated CD4+ cells into CD45RA+ naive and CD45RA-negative memory subsets. Turning to this clone: In the same sample, other DNA sequences code for this CDR3.

Replicate PCRs run on sorted subsets employed roughly 180 ng DNA, about 27,000 T cell genomes. Generated by immunoSEQ multiplex PCR, the TCRdb table keeps only in-frame clones and is missing some. Of around 2.1 million clones in the sample, approximately 95% were seen once. Germline V gives CDR1 MNHNS, CDR2 SASEGT. V gave up 3 bases and J gave up 3 bases, with 6 bases separating them. The CDR3 sequence is 13 residues long. The TCR originated in a man aged 18 to 30 in good health. The sequenced material came from naive CD4+ T cells sorted from blood. Indicated subset: CD45RA+ positively selected. V and J are TRBV6-1 and TRBJ1-3; no reliable D call. DNA of the CDR3: TGTGCCAGCAGTGAGTCTTATGGAAACACCATATATTTT. It yields the protein CASSESYGNTIYF.